One sample yielded the 7 T cell receptor beta chains listed below, sequenced in a study of chemoradiotherapy in HPV16-positive cancers. Produced via immunoSEQ multiplex PCR; TCRdb's table is partial and in-frame only. The profile shows about 68,000 clones, 88% of them singletons. This material consisted of blood, taken from a patient who underwent chemoradiotherapy. The origin of the receptors is a human donor with HPV-associated anogenital cancer.

The V call is TRBV19, the J call TRBJ1-5, with unresolved D. The CDR3 sequence is 12 residues long. The V and J ends lost 5 bases and 9 bases respectively, with 11 bases between them. The V gene's germline CDR1 is LNHDA and CDR2 SQIVND (reference sequence). CDR3 region: CASSPEGTPQHF. In nucleotides, the CDR3 is TGTGCCAGTAGTCCCGAGGGCACGCCCCAGCATTTT.

A single count supports this clone. J is TRBJ2-7 and V is TRBV6-5; D perhaps matches TRBD2 (6 bases). Germline assignment: CDR1 MNHEY and CDR2 SVGAGI. The V end lost 6 bases, the J end lost 0 bases, and 15 bases lay between the germline ends. CDR3 length: 15 residues. The CDR3 DNA sequence: TGTGCCAGCAGCAAGGGTGGGGGACTCTCCTACGAGCAGTACTTC. Translated, it gives CASSKGGGLSYEQYF.

The CDR3 DNA reads TGTGCCACCAGCAGAGACCCTCCAGATACGCAGTATTTT. Translation: CATSRDPPDTQYF. The chain is built from TRBV15 and TRBJ2-3; the D is unclear. This CDR3 is 13 amino acids long. The germline CDR1 and CDR2 sequences are LNHNV and YYDKDF (reference sequence). The germline V and J ends were trimmed by 0 bases and 4 bases, with 5 bases remaining between them. Full variable domain (remainder filled in from reference TRBV15 and TRBJ2-3): DAMVIQNPRYQVTQFGKPVTLSCSQTLNHNVMYWYQQKSSQAPKLLFHYYDKDFNNEADTPDNFQSRRPNTSFCFLDIRSPGLGDTAMYLCATSRDPPDTQYFGPGTRLTVL.

The table lists this clone with a few counts. V is TRBV2 and J is TRBJ2-1; 8 bases match TRBD2. The V and J ends lost 8 bases and 6 bases, in that order; junction bases with no gene match: 9. The length of the CDR3 is 14 residues. CDR1 is SNHLY and CDR2 is FYNNEI in the germline V gene. CDR3 DNA sequence: TGTGCCAGCCGTGGGACTAGGTTGAGCAATGAGCAGTTCTTC. Residues: CASRGTRLSNEQFF.

This clone was seen a few times. The chain combines TRBV27 with TRBJ1-6; D unresolved. Germline V CDR1 and CDR2: MNHEY, SMNVEV (reference sequence). The CDR3 spans 14 residues. V lost 2 bases and J 8 bases, leaving 10 bases between the germline ends. The DNA for the CDR3 is TGTGCCAGCAGTTTAGGTGGGAGGGATTCACCCCTCCACTTT. The encoded protein is CASSLGGRDSPLHF.

In its sample, this clone was seen once. This sequence joins TRBV6-6 and TRBJ2-2; the D gene is possibly TRBD1 (5 bases). Germline CDR1 is MNHNY and CDR2 is SVGAGI (reference sequence). CDR3 length: 14 residues. Trimming pared 2 bases from V and 1 base from J, leaving 5 bases between. CDR3 region: CASSYTGNTGELFF. The CDR3 bases are TGTGCCAGCAGTTACACAGGGAACACCGGGGAGCTGTTTTTT.

The chain combines TRBV6-5 with TRBJ1-1; 11 nucleotides agree with TRBD1. This CDR3 is 15 amino acids long. The V segment lost 2 bases and the J segment 4 bases; nucleotides outside the gene matches: 3. CDR1 MNHEY and CDR2 SVGAGI come from the germline V gene. CDR3 bases: TGTGCCAGCAGTTACGGACAGGGGGCGAGCACTGAAGCTTTCTTT. It encodes CASSYGQGASTEAFF.